Described below is a single TCR beta chain sequence and its context. Its specificity is not known. Patients included in sequencing had previously demonstrated CD8+CD57+ cell expansion by flow cytometry. The germline gives CDR1 KGHDR, CDR2 SFDVKD. The V gene lost 5 bases and the J gene lost 10 bases, with 16 bases spanning the gap. The length of the CDR3 is 14 residues. The data are from a study of CD8+CD57+ T cells in acquired aplastic anemia. The study profiled TCR beta VDJ and CDR3 using genomic DNA as template. MiXCR was run by TCRdb on the reads, yielding one entry per CDR3 protein. The sample has roughly 250,000 distinct CDR3 sequences, approximately 82% seen once. The study's findings and limits: Levels of CD8+ Simpson's diversity were not significantly distinct in patients versus controls.

The receptor was isolated from a human donor with aplastic anemia. Sequenced input: sorted CD4+, CD8+, or CD8+CD57+ T cells (not recorded which) from PBMCs. V gene TRBV24-1 combines with J gene TRBJ2-2; D is ambiguous. The CDR3 region is CATSGRVVGEELFF. Written as DNA, the CDR3 is TGTGCCACCAGTGGTAGGGTGGTAGGCGAGGAGCTGTTTTTT.